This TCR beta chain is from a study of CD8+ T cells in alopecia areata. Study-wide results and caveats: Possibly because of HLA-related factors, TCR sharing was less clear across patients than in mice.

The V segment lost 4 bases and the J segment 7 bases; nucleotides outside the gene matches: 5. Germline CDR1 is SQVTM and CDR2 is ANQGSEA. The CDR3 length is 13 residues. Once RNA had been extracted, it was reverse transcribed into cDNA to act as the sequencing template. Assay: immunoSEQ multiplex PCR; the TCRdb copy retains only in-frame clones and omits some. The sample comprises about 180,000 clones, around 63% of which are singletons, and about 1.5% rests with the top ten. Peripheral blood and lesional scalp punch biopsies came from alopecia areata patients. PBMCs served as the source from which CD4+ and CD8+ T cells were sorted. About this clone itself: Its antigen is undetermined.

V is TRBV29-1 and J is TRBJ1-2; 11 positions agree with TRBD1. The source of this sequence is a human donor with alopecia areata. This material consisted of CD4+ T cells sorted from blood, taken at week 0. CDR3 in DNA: TGCAGCGTTGTAAGGACAGGGGGCGGTGGCTACACCTTC. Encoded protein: CSVVRTGGGGYTF.